This T cell receptor beta chain was recorded in a study of chemoradiotherapy in HPV16-positive cancers. Study overall: Candidate HPV-specific clones and shared TCR motifs came from two HPV16-positive patients.

Whole-study findings and limits: During treatment, candidate HPV-specific clones and E7-related motifs expanded in tumor.

Only in-frame clones appear in the TCRdb table, and some are missing; sequencing was by immunoSEQ multiplex PCR. The data contain some 13,000 clones, roughly 86% of them singletons. About this clone: As yet, its antigen is unknown.

CDR3 length: 16 residues. The V and J ends lost 6 bases and 3 bases, in that order; junction bases with no gene match: 2. CDR1 LGHNA and CDR2 YNFKEQ come from the germline V gene. The sequencing here drew on blood, taken from a patient who underwent chemoradiotherapy. This TCR came from a human donor with HPV-associated anogenital cancer. V usage is TRBV4-2 and J usage is TRBJ2-2; TRBD2 agrees at 15 bases. Written as DNA, the CDR3 is TGTGCCAGCAGGCGGACTAGCGGGGGGGACACCGGGGAGCTGTTTTTT. Amino acid sequence: CASRRTSGGDTGELFF.